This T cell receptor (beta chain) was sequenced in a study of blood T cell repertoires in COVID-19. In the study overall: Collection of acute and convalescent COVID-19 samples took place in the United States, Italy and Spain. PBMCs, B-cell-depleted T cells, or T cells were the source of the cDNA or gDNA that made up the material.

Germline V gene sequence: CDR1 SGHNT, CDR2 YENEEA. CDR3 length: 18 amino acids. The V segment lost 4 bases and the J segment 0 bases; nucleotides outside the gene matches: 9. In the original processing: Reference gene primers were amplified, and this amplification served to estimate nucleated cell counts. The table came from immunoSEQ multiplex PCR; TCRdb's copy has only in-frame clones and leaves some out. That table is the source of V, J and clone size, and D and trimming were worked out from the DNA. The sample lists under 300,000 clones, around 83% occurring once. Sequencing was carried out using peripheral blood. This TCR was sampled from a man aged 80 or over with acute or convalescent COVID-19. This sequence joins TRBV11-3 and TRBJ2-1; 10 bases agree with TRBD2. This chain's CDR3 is CASSWGRSGRASYNEQFF. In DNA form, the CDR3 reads TGTGCCAGCAGCTGGGGGAGAAGCGGGAGGGCCTCCTACAATGAGCAGTTCTTC.